This T cell receptor beta chain was observed in a study of blood T cell repertoires in COVID-19. This CDR3 comprises 17 residues. Trimming left V 5 bases short and J 5 bases short, with 22 bases between. CDR1 is MDHEN and CDR2 is SYDVKM in the germline V gene. Libraries were prepared by immunoSEQ multiplex PCR; TCRdb keeps only in-frame clonotypes and omits some of them. The sample lists about 400,000 clones; roughly 86% were seen once. This clonotype was sampled from a young woman who had recovered from COVID-19. This sequence joins TRBV28 and TRBJ2-1; D might be TRBD2 (6 bases). The sample comprised PBMCs or T cells enriched from blood (not recorded which). The chain's CDR3 is CASSPPRRGVSNNEQFF. The CDR3 region has the DNA TGTGCCAGCAGTCCGCCTAGGCGGGGAGTATCGAACAATGAGCAGTTCTTC.